This entry concerns a single TCR beta chain. This clonotype was seen more than once but under ten times. Its recognized antigen is unknown. Base qualities are not recorded, but no much larger clone differs from it by a single base. The sample originates from a study of identical twins listed by TCRdb under 2016. A note on the overall study: TCR alpha and beta repertoires from monozygotic twins, unrelated adults of various ages and cord blood were deep-sequenced to test whether fetal clonotypes persist. To rule out contamination, replicate twin experiments were performed at different times with different library preparation protocols. Beyond this particular receptor, the publication reports: Out-of-frame TCR alpha sharing in monozygotic twins was systematically underestimated by recombination models, whereas sharing between unrelated individuals was in agreement with the recombination models. Abundant cord blood beta clonotypes carried fewer insertions; young adult naive repertoires showed a weaker similar trend, while memory repertoires showed none. Compared with coincidental sharing between unrelated individuals, out-of-frame TCR alpha sequences shared between twins had an excess of sequences with low generation probability. Because the same donors could not be followed over many years, the conclusions depended on cross-sectional statistical analysis. Zero-insertion analyses could be partly confounded by invariant T cells such as MAIT and iNKT, though diverse VJ usage argued against such confounding for most clonotypes. Excess twin sharing in beta out-of-frame sequences was weaker because fewer shared sequences lowered the signal-to-noise ratio.

Library construction relied on 5' RACE. TCRdb records Illumina HiSeq 2000 as the sequencer. Template switching introduced a universal primer binding site; the final cDNA contained a unique molecular identifier, enabling accurate counting of TCR cDNA molecules. Specific primers in the conserved constant-segment region were used to synthesize first-strand cDNA for the TCR alpha and beta chains. To control for contamination, every cDNA library was double barcoded, receiving both a SMART-Mk sample barcode and Illumina barcodes. TruSeq adapter sequences, together with Illumina sample barcodes, were added in two successive PCR steps. Sequencing of the TCR alpha and beta cDNA libraries was done on the Illumina HiSeq platform using custom primers. Processing in the source paper ran as follows. Raw reads were processed with MiGEC to extract unique molecular identifiers, and MiXCR was used to determine CDR3 positions. Recombination models were inferred per individual with the repgenHMM and IGoR tools using an EM algorithm. The analysis of shared clonotypes was done with the tcR package in R, with sharing normalized by the product of cloneset sizes. To study raw recombination free of thymic and clonal selection effects, out-of-frame nonproductive sequences were analyzed. The public reads were reanalyzed by TCRdb: fastp trimming at Q25, MiXCR alignment, in-frame beta chains only. Entries that share a CDR3 protein sequence are merged under the most common genes and DNA. These V and J calls derive from TCRdb rather than the authors' analysis. In all, the sample holds fewer than 650,000 distinct CDR3 sequences, and 7.1% of those were seen once. The biggest ten clones account for over 1.5% of the sample.

From the germline V gene, CDR1 is LGHNA and CDR2 is YNFKEQ. The CDR3 covers 15 residues, taking in both the cysteine and the phenylalanine. This entry keeps only the CDR3 DNA: 45 bases, framed from base 1. V is clipped by 4 bases and J by 8 bases, and the sequence between their germline boundaries is 18 bases long. Every donor in the study was a healthy Caucasian. The twin cohort comprised three pairs of female monozygotic twins, all aged roughly 18 to 30 years. Peripheral blood mononuclear cells were the source from which RNA for the TCR libraries was isolated. These data were likewise used in another study, on yellow fever vaccine responses in identical twins. As the second paper documents: According to the authors, the vaccine-induced T cell response in identical twins seemed to be partly convergent and partly specific to each individual. In identical twins, the study followed T cell clones that responded to the vaccine with precision.

The clonotype originates from a young woman in good health. This chain joins TRBV4-2 to TRBJ2-1, with no confidently assigned D gene. The material sequenced was PBMCs. The nucleotide sequence reads TGTGCCAGCAGCCGGGCCGGTGGGGATACGGATGAGCAGTTCTTC. It translates to CASSRAGGDTDEQFF.